The T cell receptor beta chain described here comes from a study of tissue T cells after allogeneic stem cell transplantation. Study outcomes and limitations: Within patients, tissue anatomy strongly shaped TCR repertoire composition. The patient cohort was small and clinically heterogeneous, with limited sampling depth.

Looked up from germline, CDR1 is SGHSN and CDR2 is HYEKVE. V lost 0 bases and J lost 2, with 8 bases in between. This CDR3 region has 14 residues. Survey-depth TCRbeta CDR3 sequencing reported V/J genes and productive frequencies. The table came from immunoSEQ multiplex PCR; TCRdb's copy has only in-frame clones and leaves some out. The sample carries under 9,000 clones, 34% recorded once. Specified time point: mouse harvest day 14 after allogeneic transplant. Each mouse received 10^7 T-cell-depleted marrow cells plus 10^6 splenic CD5+ T cells by tail vein. The table lists this clone with a count of one. Its matching antigen is unknown. Gene names denote mouse genes. From the germline J gene comes the end of the CDR3, since the read stops 1 residue before it.

This chain connects TRBV12-1 to TRBJ2-5; D is perhaps TRBD1 or TRBD2 (5 bases each). Material: skin. This receptor was taken from a female BALB/c mouse given C57BL/6 T cells with graft-versus-host disease after an allogeneic hematopoietic cell transplant. This CDR3 is CASSLVGAQDTQYF. CDR3 DNA (partial): TGTGCCAGCTCTCTCGTTGGGGCCCAAGACACCCAGTAC.